This TCR beta chain was captured by sequencing in a study of cytomegalovirus exposure and HLA in healthy donors. Study-level results: For presence/absence analyses, sequencing depth was assumed to be roughly uniform across donors.

PCR was performed using 60 Vbeta and 13 Jbeta primers. The table came from immunoSEQ multiplex PCR; TCRdb's copy has only in-frame clones and leaves some out. Found here are about 82,000 clones, roughly 61% of them singletons; the top ten hold approximately 15%. The CDR3 spans 13 residues. CDR1 is MNHEY and CDR2 is SVGAGI in the germline V gene. V dropped 10 bases and J dropped 6 bases, with 19 bases sitting between them. About this clone itself: The antigen remains undetermined.

This chain links TRBV6-5 with TRBJ2-7; weak D call: TRBD1 (7 bases). This sequence was found in a woman aged 40 to 50 in good health and CMV-seropositive. Sequencing input: PBMCs. CDR3 sequence reads: CATLRRQGGEQYF. CDR3 nucleotide sequence: TGTGCCACGCTTCGGCGGCAGGGGGGCGAGCAGTACTTC.